This note documents a single TCR beta chain sequence. The data originate from a study of T-cell memory formation after mild COVID-19. TCRdb reprocessed the 5' RACE reads with MiXCR, giving one entry per CDR3 protein. The profile shows about 350,000 distinct CDR3 sequences, about 20% of them singletons. This receptor was obtained from a man aged 18 to 29 who had mild COVID-19 (a few samples of this study predate the infection). Cell type and time point are not known. The sample was PBMCs or a T cell subset sorted from them (not recorded which).

In DNA form, the CDR3 reads TGCGCCAGCAGCCCCTTAGCGGGGGGGATCCTCCAAGAGACCCAGTACTTC. Translated, it gives CASSPLAGGILQETQYF. V is TRBV4-1 and J is TRBJ2-5; 11 bases line up with TRBD2. The V gene's germline CDR1 is MGHRA and CDR2 YSYEKL. Germline trimming cut 4 bases from V and 1 base from J; bases unmatched to any gene: 8. This CDR3 spans 17 amino acids.